Sequencing of this T cell receptor (beta chain) was carried out in a study of identical twins. V lost 8 bases to trimming and J lost 0 bases; unmatched junction nucleotides: 20. The germline V gene encodes CDR1 WNHNN and CDR2 SYGVQD (reference sequence). This CDR3 contains 21 residues. TCRdb re-called the 5' RACE reads with MiXCR, one entry per CDR3 protein. The sample yields nearly 250,000 distinct CDR3 sequences, about 7% seen once. On this clonotype: Antigen: not known.

Findings and limits, study-wide: Analyses of zero insertions could, in part, be confounded by invariant MAIT and iNKT cells.

These same records also appear under a second study, on yellow fever vaccine responses in identical twins. That work adds: Twins reportedly appeared to share part of their vaccine T cell response while keeping part individual.

The chain combines TRBV10-1 with TRBJ2-3, with 13 bases matching TRBD2. The specimen sequenced was memory (CD45RO+) T cells sorted from blood. This TCR came from a woman aged 18-29 years in good health. CDR3 bases: TGCGCCAGCGGCCCGGGACTAGCGGGAATGCGGGGGATAACGAGCACAGATACGCAGTATTTT. Translated: CASGPGLAGMRGITSTDTQYF.